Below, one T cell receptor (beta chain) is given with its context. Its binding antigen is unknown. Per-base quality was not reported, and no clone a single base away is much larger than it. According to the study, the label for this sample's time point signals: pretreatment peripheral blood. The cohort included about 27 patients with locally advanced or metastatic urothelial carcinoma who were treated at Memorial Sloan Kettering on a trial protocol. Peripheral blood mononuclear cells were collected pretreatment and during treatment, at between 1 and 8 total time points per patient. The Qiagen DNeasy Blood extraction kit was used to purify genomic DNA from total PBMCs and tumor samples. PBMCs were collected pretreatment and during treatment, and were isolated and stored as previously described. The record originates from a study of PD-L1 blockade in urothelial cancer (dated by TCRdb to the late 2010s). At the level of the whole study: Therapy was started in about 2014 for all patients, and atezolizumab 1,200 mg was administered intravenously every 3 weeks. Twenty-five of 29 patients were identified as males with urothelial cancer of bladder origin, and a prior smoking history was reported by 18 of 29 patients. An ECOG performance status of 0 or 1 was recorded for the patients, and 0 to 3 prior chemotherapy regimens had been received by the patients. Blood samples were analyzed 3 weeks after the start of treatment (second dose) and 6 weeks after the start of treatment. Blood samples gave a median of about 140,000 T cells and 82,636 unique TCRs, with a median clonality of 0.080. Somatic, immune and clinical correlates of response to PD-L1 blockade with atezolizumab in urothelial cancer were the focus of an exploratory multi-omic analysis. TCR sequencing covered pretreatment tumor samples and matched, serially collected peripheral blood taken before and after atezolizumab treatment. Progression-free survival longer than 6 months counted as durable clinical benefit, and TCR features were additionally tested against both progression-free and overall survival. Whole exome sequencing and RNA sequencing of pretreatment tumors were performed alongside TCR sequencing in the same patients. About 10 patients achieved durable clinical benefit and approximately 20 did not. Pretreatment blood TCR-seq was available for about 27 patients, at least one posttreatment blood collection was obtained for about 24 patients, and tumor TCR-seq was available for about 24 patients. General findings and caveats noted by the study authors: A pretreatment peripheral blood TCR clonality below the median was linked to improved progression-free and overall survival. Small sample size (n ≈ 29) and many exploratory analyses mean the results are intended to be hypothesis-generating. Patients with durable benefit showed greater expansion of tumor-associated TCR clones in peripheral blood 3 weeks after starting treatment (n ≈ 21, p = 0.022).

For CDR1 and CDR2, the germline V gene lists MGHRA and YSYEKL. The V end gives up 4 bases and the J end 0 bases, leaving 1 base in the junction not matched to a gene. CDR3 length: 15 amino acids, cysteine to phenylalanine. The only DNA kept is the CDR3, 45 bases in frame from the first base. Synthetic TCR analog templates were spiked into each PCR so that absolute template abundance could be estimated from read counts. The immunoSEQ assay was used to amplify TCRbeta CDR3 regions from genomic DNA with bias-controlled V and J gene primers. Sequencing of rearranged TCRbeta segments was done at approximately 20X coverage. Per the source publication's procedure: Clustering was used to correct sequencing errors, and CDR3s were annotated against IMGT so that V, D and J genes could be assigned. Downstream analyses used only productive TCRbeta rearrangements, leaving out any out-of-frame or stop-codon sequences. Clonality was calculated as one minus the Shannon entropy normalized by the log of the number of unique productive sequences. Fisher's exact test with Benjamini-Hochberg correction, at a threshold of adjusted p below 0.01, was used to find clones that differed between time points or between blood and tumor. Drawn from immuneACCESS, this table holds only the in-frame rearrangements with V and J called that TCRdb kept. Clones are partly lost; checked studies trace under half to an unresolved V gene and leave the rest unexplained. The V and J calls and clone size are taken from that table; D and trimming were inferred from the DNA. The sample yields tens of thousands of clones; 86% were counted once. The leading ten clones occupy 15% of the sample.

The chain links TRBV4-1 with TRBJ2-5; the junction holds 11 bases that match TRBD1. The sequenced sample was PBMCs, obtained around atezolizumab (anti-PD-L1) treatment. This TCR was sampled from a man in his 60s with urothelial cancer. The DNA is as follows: TGCGCCAGCAGCCGGGGACAGGGGGACCAAGAGACCCAGTACTTC. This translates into CASSRGQGDQETQYF.